The T cell receptor (beta chain) under discussion was sequenced for a study of multiple sclerosis patients with progressive multifocal leukoencephalopathy. CDR1 KGHSH and CDR2 LQKENI come from the germline V gene. This CDR3 region has 14 residues. Trimming removed 5 bases from V and 6 bases from J, with 17 bases in between. Regarding the study as a whole: Before and during natalizumab, the clones expanded at PML already existed. No common TRBV or TRBJ usage or pairing appeared at PML.

This was a survey-level run. Some clones are missing from TCRdb's copy, which holds only in-frame ones; the method was immunoSEQ multiplex PCR. The sample lists approximately 30,000 clones, roughly 90% seen once, with 1.3% in the top ten. Time point indicated: around eleven months of natalizumab therapy. All PML patients were female, and all patients had earlier interferon beta. This clone came up once. The antigen is not known. The chain has TRBV18 and TRBJ2-7; no definite D call. This receptor was identified in a human donor with multiple sclerosis. The starting material was PBMCs, obtained from a patient treated with natalizumab. CDR3 coding DNA: TGTGCCAGCTCAAAAGGTGGAGTGGGGTCCGAGCAGTACTTC. It codes for CASSKGGVGSEQYF.